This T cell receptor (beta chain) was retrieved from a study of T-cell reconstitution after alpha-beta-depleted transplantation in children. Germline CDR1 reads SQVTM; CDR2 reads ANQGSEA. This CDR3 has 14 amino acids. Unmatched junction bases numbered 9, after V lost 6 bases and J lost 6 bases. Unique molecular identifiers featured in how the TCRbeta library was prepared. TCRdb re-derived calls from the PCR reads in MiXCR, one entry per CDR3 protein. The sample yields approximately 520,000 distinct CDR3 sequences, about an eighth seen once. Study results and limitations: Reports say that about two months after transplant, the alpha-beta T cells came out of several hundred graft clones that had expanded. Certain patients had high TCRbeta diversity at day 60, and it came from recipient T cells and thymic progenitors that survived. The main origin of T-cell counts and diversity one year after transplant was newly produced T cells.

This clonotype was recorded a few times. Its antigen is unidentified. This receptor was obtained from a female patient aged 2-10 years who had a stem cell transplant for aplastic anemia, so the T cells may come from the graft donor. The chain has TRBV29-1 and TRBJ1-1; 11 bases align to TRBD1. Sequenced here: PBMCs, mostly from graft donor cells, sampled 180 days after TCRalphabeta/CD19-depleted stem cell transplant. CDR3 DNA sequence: TGCAGCGTAGACGGACAGGGGGCTCGGGCTGAAGCTTTCTTT. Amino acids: CSVDGQGARAEAFF.